This record looks at one T cell receptor (beta chain) sequence and its context. Its antigen remains unknown. The PCR had 60 Vbeta and 13 Jbeta primers. Method: immunoSEQ multiplex PCR; TCRdb's copy keeps in-frame clones and lacks some. The data show more than 95,000 clones, 70% to 90% seen once. The data stem from a study of cytomegalovirus exposure and HLA in healthy donors. Study-level results: In an earlier analysis, in approximately 570 donors, most V segments appeared productive either ~87% or ~30% of the time. In a later analysis, parvovirus B19, influenza, CMV and Epstein-Barr virus appeared linked to several top co-occurrence clusters. In a later analysis, HLA-associated beta chains showed higher expansion and lower generation probabilities than comparable chains.

The receptor's source is a man aged 18-30 years in good health and CMV-seropositive. Sequenced sample: PBMCs.

CDR3 sequence: CASSIGQGGQFF. CDR3 in DNA: TGTGCCAGCAGTATAGGACAGGGAGGGCAGTTCTTC. The V and J genes are TRBV27 and TRBJ2-1; 8 bases match TRBD1. CDR1 is MNHEY and CDR2 is SMNVEV in the germline V gene (reference sequence). The CDR3 sequence is 12 residues long. J gave up 12 bases and V 5 bases, and 6 bases lay outside the gene matches.